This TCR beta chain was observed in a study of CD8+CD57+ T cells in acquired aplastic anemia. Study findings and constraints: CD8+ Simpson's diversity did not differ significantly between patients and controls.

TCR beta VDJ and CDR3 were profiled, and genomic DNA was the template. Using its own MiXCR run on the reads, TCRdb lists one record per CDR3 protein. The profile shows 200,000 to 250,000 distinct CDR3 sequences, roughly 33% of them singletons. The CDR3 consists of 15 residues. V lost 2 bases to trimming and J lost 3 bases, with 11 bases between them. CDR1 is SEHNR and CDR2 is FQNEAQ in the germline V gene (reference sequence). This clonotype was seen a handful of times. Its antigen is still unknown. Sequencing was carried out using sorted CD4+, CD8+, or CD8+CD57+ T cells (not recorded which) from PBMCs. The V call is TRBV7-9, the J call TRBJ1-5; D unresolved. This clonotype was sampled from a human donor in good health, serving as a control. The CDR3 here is CASSLTGEANQPQHF. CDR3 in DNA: TGTGCCAGCAGCTTAACCGGGGAAGCCAATCAGCCCCAGCATTTT. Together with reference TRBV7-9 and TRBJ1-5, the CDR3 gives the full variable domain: DTGVSQNPRHKITKRGQNVTFRCDPISEHNRLYWYRQTLGQGPEFLTYFQNEAQLEKSRLLSDRFSAERPKGSFSTLEIQRTEQGDSAMYLCASSLTGEANQPQHFGDGTRLSIL.